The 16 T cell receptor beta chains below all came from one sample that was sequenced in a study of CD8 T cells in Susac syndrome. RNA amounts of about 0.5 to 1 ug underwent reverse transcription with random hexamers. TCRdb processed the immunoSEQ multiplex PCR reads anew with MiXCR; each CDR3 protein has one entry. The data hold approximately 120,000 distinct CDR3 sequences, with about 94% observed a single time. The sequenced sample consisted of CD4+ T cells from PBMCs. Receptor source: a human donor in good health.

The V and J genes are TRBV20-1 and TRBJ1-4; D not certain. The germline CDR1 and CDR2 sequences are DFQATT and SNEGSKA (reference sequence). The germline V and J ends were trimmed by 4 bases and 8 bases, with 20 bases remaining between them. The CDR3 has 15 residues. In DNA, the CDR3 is TGCAGTGCTACCCCTAGATTGGGAAGGACGGAAAAACTGTTTTTT. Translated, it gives CSATPRLGRTEKLFF.

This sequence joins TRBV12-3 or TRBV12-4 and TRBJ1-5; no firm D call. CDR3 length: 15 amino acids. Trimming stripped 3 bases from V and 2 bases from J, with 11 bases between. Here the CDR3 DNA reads TGTGCCAGCAGTTTGGCAACAGCAGGCAATCAGCCCCAGCATTTT. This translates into CASSLATAGNQPQHF.

This CDR3 is CASSEGPRVYGYTF. The CDR3 nucleotides are TGTGCCAGCAGTGAAGGACCTCGGGTCTATGGCTACACCTTC. The chain joins TRBV6-5 to TRBJ1-2; unclear D gene. V was shortened by 5 bases and J by 4 bases, with 14 bases between the two germline ends. There are 14 residues in the CDR3. Germline lookup yields CDR1 MNHEY and CDR2 SVGAGI.

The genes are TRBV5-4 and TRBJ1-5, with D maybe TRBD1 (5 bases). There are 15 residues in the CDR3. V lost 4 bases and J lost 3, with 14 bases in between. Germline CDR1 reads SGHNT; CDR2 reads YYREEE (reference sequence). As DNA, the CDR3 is TGTGCCAGCAGCCGGGCGGGGACGGACAATCAGCCCCAGCATTTT. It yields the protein CASSRAGTDNQPQHF.

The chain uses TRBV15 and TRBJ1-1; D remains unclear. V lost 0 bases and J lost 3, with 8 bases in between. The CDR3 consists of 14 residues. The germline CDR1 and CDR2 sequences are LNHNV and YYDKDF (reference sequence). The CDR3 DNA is TGTGCCACCAGCAGAGATTCGGAGCACACTGAAGCTTTCTTT. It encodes CATSRDSEHTEAFF. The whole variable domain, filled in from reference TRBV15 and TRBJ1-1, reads DAMVIQNPRYQVTQFGKPVTLSCSQTLNHNVMYWYQQKSSQAPKLLFHYYDKDFNNEADTPDNFQSRRPNTSFCFLDIRSPGLGDTAMYLCATSRDSEHTEAFFGQGTRLTVV.

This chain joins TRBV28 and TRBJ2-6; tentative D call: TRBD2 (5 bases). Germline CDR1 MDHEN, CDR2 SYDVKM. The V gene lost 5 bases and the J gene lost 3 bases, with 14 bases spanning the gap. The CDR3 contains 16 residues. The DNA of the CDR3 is TGTGCCAGCAGTCCCTGGTGGACTTTTGGGGCCAACGTCCTGACTTTC. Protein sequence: CASSPWWTFGANVLTF.

CDR3 in DNA: TGTGCCAGCAGTGCAGTCGGACAGCTCAATCAGCCCCAGCATTTT. It codes for CASSAVGQLNQPQHF. The rearrangement links TRBV2 to TRBJ1-5, with D possibly TRBD1 on 6 matching bases. Germline V gives CDR1 SNHLY, CDR2 FYNNEI. The CDR3 runs to 15 residues. The V end was cut by 4 bases, the J end by 3 bases, with 13 bases between.

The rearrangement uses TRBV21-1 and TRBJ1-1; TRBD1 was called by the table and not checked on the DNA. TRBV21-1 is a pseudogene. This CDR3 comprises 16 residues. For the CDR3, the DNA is TGTGCCAGCCCCCCGGGACAACAGGGTCGGAACACTGAAGCTTTCTTT. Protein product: CASPPGQQGRNTEAFF.

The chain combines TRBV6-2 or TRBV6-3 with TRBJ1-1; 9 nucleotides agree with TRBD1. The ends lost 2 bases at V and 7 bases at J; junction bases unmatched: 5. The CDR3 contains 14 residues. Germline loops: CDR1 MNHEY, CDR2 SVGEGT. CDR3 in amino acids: CASSYPTGGNEAFF. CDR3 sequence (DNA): TGTGCCAGCAGTTACCCCACAGGGGGCAATGAAGCTTTCTTT.

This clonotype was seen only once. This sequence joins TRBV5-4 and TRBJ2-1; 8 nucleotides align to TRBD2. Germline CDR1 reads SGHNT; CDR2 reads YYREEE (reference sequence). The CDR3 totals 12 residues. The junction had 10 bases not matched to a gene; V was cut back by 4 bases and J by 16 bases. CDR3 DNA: TGTGCCAGCAGCGCGGGACTAGGTTTCTCCTTCTTC. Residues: CASSAGLGFSFF.

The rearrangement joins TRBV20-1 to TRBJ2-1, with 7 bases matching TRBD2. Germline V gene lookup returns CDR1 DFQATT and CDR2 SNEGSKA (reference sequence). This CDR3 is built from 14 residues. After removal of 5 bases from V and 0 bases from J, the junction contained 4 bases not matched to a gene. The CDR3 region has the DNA TGCAGTGCTTCTCGCGGGAGCTCCTACAATGAGCAGTTCTTC. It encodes CSASRGSSYNEQFF.

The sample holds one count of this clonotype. The CDR3 region has the DNA TGTGCCAGCAGCCCGACTGGGCAGGGCCGTCTCAAGGGCTACACCTTC. This translates into CASSPTGQGRLKGYTF. V and J are TRBV6-1 and TRBJ1-2; TRBD1 might be the D (5 bases). V was cut by 6 bases and J by 8 bases, with 25 bases left in between. Germline V lookup: CDR1 MNHNS, CDR2 SASEGT. The CDR3 loop spans 16 amino acids.

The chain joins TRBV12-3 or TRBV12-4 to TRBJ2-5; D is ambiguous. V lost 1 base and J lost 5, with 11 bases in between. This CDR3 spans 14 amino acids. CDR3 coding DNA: TGTGCCAGCAGTTTAGGGGCAATCTTCGAGACCCAGTACTTC. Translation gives CASSLGAIFETQYF.

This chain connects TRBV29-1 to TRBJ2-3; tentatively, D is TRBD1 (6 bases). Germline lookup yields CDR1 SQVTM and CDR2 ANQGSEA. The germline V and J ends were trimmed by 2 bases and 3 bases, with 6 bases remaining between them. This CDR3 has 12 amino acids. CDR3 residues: CSVETGTDTQYF. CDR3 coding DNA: TGCAGCGTTGAAACAGGGACAGATACGCAGTATTTT.

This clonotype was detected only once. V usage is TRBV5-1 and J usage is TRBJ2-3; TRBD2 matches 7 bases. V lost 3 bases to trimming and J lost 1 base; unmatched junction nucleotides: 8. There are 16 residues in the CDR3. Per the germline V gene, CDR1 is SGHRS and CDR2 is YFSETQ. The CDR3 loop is CASSYLTSSGTDTQYF. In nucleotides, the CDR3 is TGCGCCAGCAGCTACCTGACTAGCTCGGGCACAGATACGCAGTATTTT.

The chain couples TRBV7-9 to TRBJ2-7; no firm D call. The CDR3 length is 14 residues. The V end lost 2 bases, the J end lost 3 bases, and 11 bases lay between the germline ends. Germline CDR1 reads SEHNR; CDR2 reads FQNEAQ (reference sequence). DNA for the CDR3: TGTGCCAGCAGCTTAACTGCGGTTCTCTACGAGCAGTACTTC. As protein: CASSLTAVLYEQYF.